This TCR beta chain was identified during a study of blood T cell repertoires in COVID-19. Overall study context: Sample material is recorded as cDNA or gDNA derived from T cells, B-cell-depleted T cells, or PBMCs.

Recruits, aged about 18 to 90 years, lived in 25 or so US areas. Self-reported history from a screening survey and questionnaire set each donor's cohort. Germline CDR1 MNHNY, CDR2 SVGAGI (reference sequence). V dropped 6 bases and J dropped 3 bases, with 9 bases sitting between them. This CDR3 spans 12 amino acids. Clones were read by immunoSEQ multiplex PCR, and TCRdb kept only the in-frame ones, dropping some. The sample lists 250,000 to 350,000 clones, approximately 86% occurring once. The chain recombines TRBV6-6 with TRBJ2-7, with D maybe TRBD1 (5 bases). Material: PBMCs or T cells enriched from blood (not recorded which). The sequence was obtained from a woman aged 18-29 years who had recovered from COVID-19. In DNA form, the CDR3 reads TGTGCCAGCAGCGACAGAAACTACGAGCAGTACTTC. It specifies CASSDRNYEQYF.